This T cell receptor (beta chain) was profiled in a study of blood T cell repertoires in COVID-19. Study background: There were acute and convalescent COVID-19 samples, and they came from the United States, Italy and Spain. The cDNA or gDNA used as material had been derived from T cells, B-cell-depleted T cells, or PBMCs.

Original processing notes: Scientists estimated how many nucleated cells there were by amplifying reference gene primers. Sequencing used immunoSEQ multiplex PCR; TCRdb keeps in-frame clones, though not all of them. V, J and clone size are taken as reported in that table, and D and trimming were inferred from the DNA itself. The table lists 250,000 to 350,000 clones, about 89% of them singletons. In germline, CDR1 is SNHLY, CDR2 FYNNEI. V lost 2 bases and J 3 bases, leaving 8 bases between the germline ends. The CDR3 length is 14 residues. In this sample, this clone turned up a few times. This chain joins TRBV2 and TRBJ1-5, with D perhaps matching TRBD1 (6 bases). Sequenced material: peripheral blood. The TCR sequence derives from a man aged 30 to 45 with acute or convalescent COVID-19. The CDR3: CASSEQGSNQPQHF. The DNA for the CDR3 is TGTGCCAGCAGTGAACAGGGGTCCAATCAGCCCCAGCATTTT. Drawing the rest from reference TRBV2 and TRBJ1-5, the complete variable domain is EPEVTQTPSHQVTQMGQEVILRCVPISNHLYFYWYRQILGQKVEFLVSFYNNEISEKSEIFDDQFSVERPDGSNFTLKIRSTKLEDSAMYFCASSEQGSNQPQHFGDGTRLSIL.